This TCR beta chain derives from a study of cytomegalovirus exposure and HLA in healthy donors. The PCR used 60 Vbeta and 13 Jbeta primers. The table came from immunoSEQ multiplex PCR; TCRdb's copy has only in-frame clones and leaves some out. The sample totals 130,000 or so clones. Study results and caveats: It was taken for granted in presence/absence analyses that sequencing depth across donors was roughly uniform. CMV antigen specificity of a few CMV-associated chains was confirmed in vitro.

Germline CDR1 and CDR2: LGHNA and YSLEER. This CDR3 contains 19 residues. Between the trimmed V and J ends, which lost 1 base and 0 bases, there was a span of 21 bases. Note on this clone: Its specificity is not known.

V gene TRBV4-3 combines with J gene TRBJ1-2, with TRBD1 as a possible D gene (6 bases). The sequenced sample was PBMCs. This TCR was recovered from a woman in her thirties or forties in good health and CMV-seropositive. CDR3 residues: CASSQALGAPGQSNYGYTF. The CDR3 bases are TGCGCCAGCAGCCAAGCCCTAGGGGCCCCAGGACAGTCTAACTATGGCTACACCTTC.